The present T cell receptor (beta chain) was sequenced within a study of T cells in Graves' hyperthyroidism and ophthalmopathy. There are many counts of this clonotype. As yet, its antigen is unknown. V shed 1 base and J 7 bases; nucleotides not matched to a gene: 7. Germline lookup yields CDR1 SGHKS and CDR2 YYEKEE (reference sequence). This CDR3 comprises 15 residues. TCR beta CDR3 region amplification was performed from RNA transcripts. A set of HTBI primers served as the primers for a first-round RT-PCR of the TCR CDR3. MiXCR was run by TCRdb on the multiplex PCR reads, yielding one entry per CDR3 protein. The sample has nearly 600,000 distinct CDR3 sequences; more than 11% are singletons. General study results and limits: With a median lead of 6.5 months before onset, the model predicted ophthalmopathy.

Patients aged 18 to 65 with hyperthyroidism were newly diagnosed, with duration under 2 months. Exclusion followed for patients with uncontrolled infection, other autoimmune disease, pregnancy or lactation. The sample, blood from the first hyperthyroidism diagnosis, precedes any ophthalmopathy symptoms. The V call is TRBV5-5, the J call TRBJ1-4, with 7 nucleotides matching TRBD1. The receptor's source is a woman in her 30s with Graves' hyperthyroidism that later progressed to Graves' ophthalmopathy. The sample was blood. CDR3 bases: TGTGCCAGCAGCTTGACGGGACAGAGGCTTGAAAAACTGTTTTTT. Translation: CASSLTGQRLEKLFF.